One sample yielded the 16 T cell receptor beta chains listed below, sequenced in a study of metastatic and nonmetastatic thyroid tumors. From the PCR reads, TCRdb re-called clones with MiXCR. The sample has approximately 25,000 clones, around 28% seen once. Patients underwent thyroid surgery, and none had received any treatment before it. The sequencing input was blood. Receptor source: a male donor with papillary thyroid cancer or a benign thyroid nodule (not recorded which). Some clones in this sample may be carry-over from other donors' samples.

Many counts were recorded for this clone. This sequence joins TRBV5-1 and TRBJ2-7; 10 bases are shared with TRBD2. Trimming removed 2 bases from V and 2 bases from J; junction bases left unmatched: 7. Per the germline V gene, CDR1 is SGHRS and CDR2 is YFSETQ. This CDR3 is 16 amino acids long. The CDR3 region has the DNA TGCGCCAGCAGCTTTTTGCTAGCGGGAGACCCCTACGAGCAGTACTTC. It yields the protein CASSFLLAGDPYEQYF. The full variable domain, completed using reference TRBV5-1 and TRBJ2-7, is KAGVTQTPRYLIKTRGQQVTLSCSPISGHRSVSWYQQTPGQGLQFLFEYFSETQRNKGNFPGRFSGRQFSNSRSEMNVSTLELGDSALYLCASSFLLAGDPYEQYFGPGTRLTVT.

This clone was seen just once. This chain uses TRBV4-2 with TRBJ2-3, with 9 bases that match TRBD1. Trimming removed 1 base from V and 1 base from J; junction bases left unmatched: 3. Germline CDR1 and CDR2: LGHNA and YNFKEQ. This CDR3 spans 16 amino acids. The CDR3: CASSQGGTGRTDTQYF. CDR3 coding DNA: TGTGCCAGCAGCCAAGGGGGGACAGGGCGCACAGATACGCAGTATTTT.

This clone was seen many times. The chain joins TRBV15 to TRBJ2-3, with unresolved D. The length of the CDR3 is 15 residues. Trimming shortened V by 3 bases and J by 2 bases, and 12 bases separated the two germline ends. Germline V gene data show CDR1 as LNHNV and CDR2 as YYDKDF (reference sequence). DNA of the CDR3: TGTGCCACCAGCAGGTATTCGCGGTACACAGATACGCAGTATTTT. Translated, it gives CATSRYSRYTDTQYF.

CDR3 DNA: TGTGCCAGCAGTCCCGACTATAATCAGCCCCAGCATTTT. Residues: CASSPDYNQPQHF. V is TRBV9 and J is TRBJ1-5, with unresolved D. Trimming left V 5 bases short and J 4 bases short, with 10 bases between. The CDR3 consists of 13 residues. Germline assignment: CDR1 SGDLS and CDR2 YYNGEE.

V usage is TRBV4-2 and J usage is TRBJ1-5; D unclear. V lost 1 base and J 2 bases, leaving 9 bases between the germline ends. CDR1 LGHNA and CDR2 YNFKEQ come from the germline V gene. This CDR3 has 15 residues. The CDR3 nucleotides are TGTGCCAGCAGCCAAGTTTACGGGGGCAATCAGCCCCAGCATTTT. Residues: CASSQVYGGNQPQHF.

This clone was recorded at least ten times. The chain recombines TRBV9 with TRBJ2-3; tentatively, D is TRBD2 (7 bases). The V gene lost 4 bases and the J gene lost 0 bases, with 18 bases spanning the gap. The CDR3 runs to 17 residues. Per the germline V gene, CDR1 is SGDLS and CDR2 is YYNGEE. CDR3 amino acids: CASSRLRRGGSTDTQYF. DNA for the CDR3: TGTGCCAGCAGCCGACTCAGGAGGGGGGGGAGCACAGATACGCAGTATTTT. Full variable domain (missing parts from reference TRBV9 and TRBJ2-3): DSGVTQTPKHLITATGQRVTLRCSPRSGDLSVYWYQQSLDQGLQFLIQYYNGEERAKGNILERFSAQQFPDLHSELNLSSLELGDSALYFCASSRLRRGGSTDTQYFGPGTRLTVL.

This clone was observed many times. This chain uses TRBV30 with TRBJ1-1; D ambiguous. Germline CDR1 is GTSNPN and CDR2 is SVGIG (reference sequence). V lost 0 bases, J lost 5 bases, and 10 bases lay in between. CDR3 length equals 13 residues. The DNA of the CDR3 is TGTGCCTGGAGTGTGGTCCCGGGGACTGAAGCTTTCTTT. It codes for CAWSVVPGTEAFF.

In this sample, this clone turned up many times. This rearrangement joins TRBV2 to TRBJ2-5; TRBD1 matches at 9 bases. In germline, CDR1 is SNHLY, CDR2 FYNNEI. The CDR3 runs 13 residues. Trimming at V came to 6 bases and at J to 5 bases, leaving 4 bases not matched to a gene. The CDR3 DNA is TGTGCCAGCAGGGACAGGGGTGAGGAGACCCAGTACTTC. Protein: CASRDRGEETQYF.

The chain links TRBV5-5 to TRBJ2-2; no clear D gene. Germline lookup yields CDR1 SGHKS and CDR2 YYEKEE (reference sequence). This CDR3 is built from 15 residues. V was shortened by 0 bases and J by 6 bases, with 12 bases between the two germline ends. In nucleotides, the CDR3 is TGTGCCAGCAGCTTGGACTCCTCAAGTCCCGGGGAGCTGTTTTTT. As protein: CASSLDSSSPGELFF.

This clone is medium-sized. The chain employs TRBV12-3 or TRBV12-4 and TRBJ1-6; D remains ambiguous. V gave up 3 bases and J gave up 0 bases, with 12 bases separating them. The CDR3 loop spans 17 amino acids. The CDR3 DNA reads TGTGCCAGCAGTTTTCAGGCACCGAGCTCCTATAATTCACCCCTCCACTTT. It codes for CASSFQAPSSYNSPLHF.

With respect to this clone: One end of the junction does not line up with germline, which may come from a read error. The rearrangement joins TRBV9 to TRBJ2-7; D remains unclear. Germline V gene sequence: CDR1 SGDLS, CDR2 YYNGEE. This CDR3 has 14 residues. In nucleotides, the CDR3 is TGTGCCAGCAGTGTAGACATGGGAAAGAGGGAGCAGTACTTC. Protein: CASSVDMGKREQYF.

This clone was detected a few times. The chain is built from TRBV6-1 and TRBJ2-7; D might be TRBD1 (5 bases). CDR1 is MNHNS and CDR2 is SASEGT in the germline V gene. The CDR3 consists of 14 residues. The V gene lost 5 bases and the J gene lost 1 base, with 12 bases spanning the gap. This CDR3 reads CASSTTGASYEQYF. In DNA, the CDR3 is TGTGCCAGCAGTACCACAGGTGCTTCCTACGAGCAGTACTTC.

This clone was seen repeatedly, ten times or more. The genes are TRBV28 and TRBJ2-2; D is unresolved. The CDR3 loop spans 13 amino acids. The germline V gene has CDR1 MDHEN and CDR2 SYDVKM. Trimming stripped 5 bases from V and 6 bases from J, with 10 bases between. The CDR3 loop is CASSRADAGELFF. DNA for the CDR3: TGTGCCAGCAGTCGAGCAGATGCCGGGGAGCTGTTTTTT.

This clone has ten or more counts. The gene calls are TRBV20-1 and TRBJ1-2, with D possibly TRBD1 on 5 matching bases. Looked up from germline, CDR1 is DFQATT and CDR2 is SNEGSKA (reference sequence). V lost 6 bases, J lost 1 base, and 12 bases lay in between. There are 13 residues in the CDR3. The CDR3 loop is CSARGGCNYGYTF. CDR3 sequence (DNA): TGCAGTGCCCGGGGGGGGTGTAACTATGGCTACACCTTC.

As to this clone: A much larger clonotype is one base distant, so this may be a read error. V and J are TRBV7-2 and TRBJ2-1; D gene uncertain. Germline V gene data show CDR1 as SGHTA and CDR2 as FQGNSA. The length of the CDR3 is 12 residues. The CDR3 is CAGSLLRDEQFF. CDR3 coding DNA: TGTGCCGGCAGCTTATTAAGAGATGAGCAGTTCTTC.

There are many counts of this clone. This may be a read error: a much more frequent sequence differs by one nucleotide. In the same sample, other DNA sequences code for this CDR3. The chain combines TRBV6-1 with TRBJ2-1; D is ambiguous. This CDR3 has 15 amino acids. CDR1 is MNHNS and CDR2 is SASEGT in the germline V gene. Between the trimmed V and J ends, which lost 5 bases and 0 bases, there was a span of 11 bases. CDR3 in amino acids: CASSKQNPSYNEQFF. The CDR3 DNA follows: TGTGCCAGCAGTAAACAGAACCCCTCCTACAATGAGCAGTTCTTC.